The 6 T cell receptor beta chains below come from one sample, sequenced in a study of T cell changes during pregnancy in multiple sclerosis. Produced via immunoSEQ multiplex PCR; TCRdb's table is partial and in-frame only. Of about 36,000 clones detected, around 91% appear once; the ten largest clones hold 0.45% to 0.5%. This sample comprised CD4+ T cells from peripheral blood mononuclear cells, obtained in the second trimester of pregnancy. Source of these receptors: a female donor in good health, enrolled as a control in a pregnancy study.

The chain combines TRBV2 with TRBJ2-7; TRBD1 might be the D (6 bases). This CDR3 has 13 residues. Germline V gene lookup returns CDR1 SNHLY and CDR2 FYNNEI. V lost 8 bases and J lost 3, with 14 bases in between. The CDR3 reads CASFWDIDYEQYF. The DNA for the CDR3 is TGTGCCAGCTTTTGGGACATTGACTACGAGCAGTACTTC. The full variable domain, completed using reference TRBV2 and TRBJ2-7, is EPEVTQTPSHQVTQMGQEVILRCVPISNHLYFYWYRQILGQKVEFLVSFYNNEISEKSEIFDDQFSVERPDGSNFTLKIRSTKLEDSAMYFCASFWDIDYEQYFGPGTRLTVT.

The rearrangement joins TRBV6-1 to TRBJ1-6, with D possibly matching TRBD1 (6 bases). V lost 3 bases and J lost 11, with 14 bases in between. The CDR3 is 14 residues long. Per the germline V gene, CDR1 is MNHNS and CDR2 is SASEGT. CDR3 protein: CASSEGAQGTPLHF. In DNA, the CDR3 is TGTGCCAGCAGTGAGGGGGCTCAGGGAACACCCCTCCACTTT.

Here the CDR3 DNA reads TGCGCCAGCACTTCTAGCGGGGCAGGGGGCCCTCAGCCCCAGCATTTT. It codes for CASTSSGAGGPQPQHF. V and J are TRBV23-1 and TRBJ1-5, with 8 bases matching TRBD1. TRBV23-1 is an ORF for which the function is uncertain. The CDR3 contains 16 residues. After removal of 7 bases from V and 6 bases from J, the junction contained 14 bases not matched to a gene.

This chain uses TRBV15 with TRBJ2-3; D unresolved. The germline CDR1 and CDR2 sequences are LNHNV and YYDKDF (reference sequence). The germline V and J ends were trimmed by 0 bases and 6 bases, with 7 bases remaining between them. The CDR3 runs 13 residues. CDR3 in amino acids: CATSRDGWDTQYF. The CDR3 DNA reads TGTGCCACCAGCAGAGACGGTTGGGATACGCAGTATTTT.

V gene TRBV27 combines with J gene TRBJ2-3; 12 nucleotides line up with TRBD2. Germline lookup yields CDR1 MNHEY and CDR2 SMNVEV (reference sequence). V gave up 4 bases and J gave up 2 bases; unmatched junction bases: 7. The CDR3 loop spans 17 amino acids. The CDR3 protein is CASSSSLAGGYTDTQYF. The CDR3 DNA follows: TGTGCCAGCAGTTCATCACTAGCGGGGGGTTACACAGATACGCAGTATTTT.

This chain connects TRBV29-1 to TRBJ1-1, with unresolved D. V was pared by 7 bases and J by 4 bases, with 16 bases between. The length of the CDR3 is 13 residues. In germline, CDR1 is SQVTM, CDR2 ANQGSEA. DNA of the CDR3: TGCAGCGCAAAGTTTCCGGGGAGCACTGAAGCTTTCTTT. This gives the protein CSAKFPGSTEAFF.